This TCR beta chain emerged from a study of Graves' ophthalmopathy and Graves' hyperthyroidism. The sequenced template was RNA, covering the TCR beta CDR3 region. After a first-round RT-PCR with HTBI primers, a second-round multiplex PCR was run. Using its own MiXCR run on the multiplex PCR reads, TCRdb lists one record per CDR3 protein. This table holds almost 750,000 distinct CDR3 sequences, around 40% found once. This clonotype was counted only a few times. Its antigen is not known. Thyroid ultrasound, orbital computed tomography, TRAb, serum thyroxine and clinical symptoms formed the basis of diagnosis. Study-level findings and limits: Stable hyperthyroidism and ophthalmopathy were told apart by a 13-signature model, which achieved 85% to 90% sensitivity and more than 75% specificity.

This sequence was found in an adult man with Graves' ophthalmopathy. Material for sequencing was peripheral blood.

The CDR3 spells CASRTGWGGELFF. As DNA, the CDR3 is TGTGCCAGCAGGACGGGGTGGGGCGGGGAGCTGTTTTTT. The chain combines TRBV25-1 with TRBJ2-2, with D tentatively TRBD2 (5 bases). This CDR3 has 13 residues. CDR1 and CDR2 from the germline V gene are MGHDK and SYGVNS. V shed 6 bases and J shed 7 bases, with 12 bases lying between them.